The TCR beta chain described here comes from a study of control samples from healthy donors and cancer patients (dated by TCRdb to 2020 to 2021). To prepare the library, the immunoSEQ multiplex PCR assay was applied. TCRdb retrieved this table from immuneACCESS and kept in-frame rearrangements only. Not all clones are present; in checked studies, unresolved V genes account for under half, and no reason is known for the remainder. This sample comprises some 150,000 clones, roughly 95% of them detected only once. Approximately 4% of the sample is held by the ten biggest clonotypes. A word on this clone: No antigen is known for it. No base qualities exist here, and no much larger clone lies one base off it.

Source material: blood. This receptor was identified in an older woman in good health.

CDR3 reads: CASSGWEATGELFF. The DNA sequence reads TGTGCCAGCAGCGGTTGGGAGGCCACCGGGGAGCTGTTTTTT. The rearranged segments are TRBV7-2 and TRBJ2-2; a tentative D call is TRBD2 (6 bases match). The CDR3 runs 14 residues from the cysteine to the phenylalanine. The sequence is cut down to CDR3 DNA, 42 bases in frame from base 1. At the junction V is shortened by 5 bases and J by 4 bases, with 11 bases in between. Reading the germline V gene gives CDR1 SGHTA and CDR2 FQGNSA.